This T cell receptor beta chain stems from a study of vaccination effects on CD4 cells after COVID-19. Culture proceeded for nine to eleven days, and CD4+ T cells were then isolated. Participants were vaccinated with two doses of either the BNT162b2 or mRNA-1273 vaccine. This clone was detected once. Its antigen is unknown. The data were produced by immunoSEQ multiplex PCR, yet TCRdb's version contains in-frame clones alone and is incomplete. The sample lists about 73,000 clones, over 65% occurring once. CDR3 length: 15 amino acids. V trimming: 5 bases; J trimming: 2 bases; junction bases outside the gene matches: 3. Germline V gene lookup returns CDR1 SNHLY and CDR2 FYNNEI.

The specimen comprised CD4+ T cells from PBMCs cultured without peptide, sampled after COVID-19 vaccination. This TCR came from a human donor who received a COVID-19 vaccine. The chain couples TRBV2 to TRBJ2-5; 12 positions agree with TRBD2. This CDR3 is CASSSSGGGQETQYF. As DNA, the CDR3 is TGTGCCAGCAGTTCTAGCGGGGGGGGTCAAGAGACCCAGTACTTC.